The 28 T cell receptor beta chains reported below all come from one sample, sequenced in a study of blood T cell repertoires in COVID-19. Sequenced by immunoSEQ multiplex PCR; TCRdb stores in-frame clones only, minus some. Of roughly 79,000 clones in the sample, around 80% were seen once. The sequencing sample was made of peripheral blood. Source of these receptors: a man aged 55 to 69 with active or convalescent COVID-19.

The count of this clone is one. The chain couples TRBV5-1 to TRBJ1-3; possible D gene TRBD1, 6 bases. Germline assignment: CDR1 SGHRS and CDR2 YFSETQ. The CDR3 has 15 amino acids. V was shortened by 0 bases and J by 0 bases, with 7 bases between the two germline ends. CDR3 sequence: CASSLGTASGNTIYF. DNA of the CDR3: TGCGCCAGCAGCTTGGGGACAGCCTCTGGAAACACCATATATTTT.

Only one count was recorded for this clone. This chain connects TRBV23-1 to TRBJ1-1, with D possibly TRBD1 on 5 matching bases. TRBV23-1 is recorded as an ORF, its role being uncertain. The CDR3 covers 13 residues. The germline V and J ends were trimmed by 4 bases and 6 bases, with 12 bases remaining between them. The CDR3 region has the DNA TGCGCCAGCAGTCTGTGGGGGAGGGCTGAAGCTTTCTTT. Translating gives CASSLWGRAEAFF.

This chain links TRBV19 with TRBJ1-2, with 7 positions matching TRBD1. From germline, CDR1 is LNHDA and CDR2 SQIVND (reference sequence). This CDR3 is built from 15 residues. The V and J ends lost 7 bases and 4 bases, in that order; junction bases with no gene match: 12. Here the CDR3 DNA reads TGTGCCAGTATAAACCTGAGACAGGGAATCTATGGCTACACCTTC. Translating it yields CASINLRQGIYGYTF.

The chain combines TRBV7-9 with TRBJ1-5; 9 nucleotides align to TRBD1. With V trimmed by 4 bases and J by 6 bases, 4 bases remained unmatched. Looked up from germline, CDR1 is SEHNR and CDR2 is FQNEAQ (reference sequence). This CDR3 has 14 residues. The CDR3 coding sequence is TGTGCCAGCAGCTCCACGACAGGGGGTCAGCCCCAGCATTTT. This sequence encodes CASSSTTGGQPQHF.

The chain is built from TRBV7-9 and TRBJ2-7; TRBD1 agrees at 7 bases. The germline V gene encodes CDR1 SEHNR and CDR2 FQNEAQ (reference sequence). This CDR3 has 17 amino acids. V lost 5 bases and J lost 7; bases outside the gene matches: 20. The CDR3: CASSLIDPWTGGVEQYF. The CDR3 region has the DNA TGTGCCAGCAGCCTAATCGATCCTTGGACAGGAGGAGTTGAGCAGTACTTC.

The genes are TRBV27 and TRBJ2-1, with a possible D match to TRBD2 (6 bases). There are 14 residues in the CDR3. Germline CDR1 is MNHEY and CDR2 is SMNVEV (reference sequence). V lost 5 bases, J lost 9 bases, and 17 bases lay in between. In nucleotides, the CDR3 is TGTGCCAGCAGTGGGGGGACCAACAATATTGAGCAGTTCTTC. This gives the protein CASSGGTNNIEQFF.

The chain couples TRBV11-3 to TRBJ1-6; possible D gene TRBD1, 5 bases. The CDR3 has 13 amino acids. Trimming pared 5 bases from V and 8 bases from J, leaving 10 bases between. CDR1 is SGHNT, CDR2 YENEEA, per germline. The CDR3 loop reads CASSPGGDSPLHF. In DNA form, the CDR3 reads TGTGCCAGCAGCCCCGGGGGGGATTCACCCCTCCACTTT.

The chain couples TRBV13 to TRBJ1-1, with D maybe TRBD1 (5 bases). Germline values: CDR1 PRHDT, CDR2 FYEKMQ (reference sequence). V gave up 0 bases and J gave up 0 bases, with 8 bases separating them. The length of the CDR3 is 15 residues. The DNA of the CDR3 is TGTGCCAGCAGCTTAGGTCAGGGCATGAACACTGAAGCTTTCTTT. Protein: CASSLGQGMNTEAFF.

V and J are TRBV9 and TRBJ2-3; D gene ambiguous. V lost 4 bases, J lost 8 bases, and 11 bases lay in between. The CDR3 covers 12 residues. The germline CDR1 and CDR2 sequences are SGDLS and YYNGEE. The CDR3 loop reads CASSPSSGTQYF. The CDR3 DNA is TGTGCCAGCAGCCCCTCCTCCGGTACGCAGTATTTT.

The rearrangement uses TRBV7-3 and TRBJ1-5; 7 nucleotides align to TRBD1. Germline trimming cut 3 bases from V and 3 bases from J; bases unmatched to any gene: 5. CDR3 length equals 15 residues. CDR1 and CDR2 from the germline V gene are SGHTA and FQGTGA. This CDR3 reads CASSLTGNNNQPQHF. CDR3 DNA: TGTGCCAGCAGCTTGACAGGGAATAACAATCAGCCCCAGCATTTT. Drawing the rest from reference TRBV7-3 and TRBJ1-5, the complete variable domain is GAGVSQTPSNKVTEKGKYVELRCDPISGHTALYWYRQSLGQGPEFLIYFQGTGAADDSGLPNDRFFAVRPEGSVSTLKIQRTERGDSAVYLCASSLTGNNNQPQHFGDGTRLSIL.

The V and J genes are TRBV14 and TRBJ2-1; 8 positions agree with TRBD2. The CDR3 runs to 15 residues. Germline assignment: CDR1 SGHDN and CDR2 FVKESK. The ends lost 4 bases at V and 5 bases at J; junction bases unmatched: 7. CDR3 residues: CASSRRGGVNNEQFF. CDR3 coding DNA: TGTGCCAGCAGCCGCCGGGGGGGAGTGAACAATGAGCAGTTCTTC.

The rearrangement uses TRBV7-8 and TRBJ1-5; D uncertain. The CDR3 consists of 15 residues. From germline, CDR1 is SGHVS and CDR2 FQNEAQ. Trimming left V 4 bases short and J 7 bases short, with 17 bases between. In nucleotides, the CDR3 is TGTGCCAGCAGCTCGACCTTACCGGGAAGGCAGCCCCAGCATTTT. This sequence encodes CASSSTLPGRQPQHF.

V usage is TRBV9 and J usage is TRBJ1-6; 7 bases align to TRBD1. The V and J ends lost 3 bases and 5 bases, in that order; junction bases with no gene match: 5. Germline assignment: CDR1 SGDLS and CDR2 YYNGEE. The CDR3 has 15 residues. The CDR3 DNA reads TGTGCCAGCAGCGCCTGGGACAGCCATAATTCACCCCTCCACTTT. This gives the protein CASSAWDSHNSPLHF.

The chain uses TRBV9 and TRBJ1-2; TRBD1 matches 9 bases. The V gene end was trimmed by 4 bases and the J gene end by 7 bases; junction bases not matched to a gene: 8. The germline gives CDR1 SGDLS, CDR2 YYNGEE. The CDR3 totals 14 residues. CDR3 coding DNA: TGTGCCAGCAGCACCGACAGGGGGGTTGGTGGCTACACCTTC. This sequence encodes CASSTDRGVGGYTF.

The V and J genes are TRBV3-1 (or the pseudogene TRBV3-2) and TRBJ1-3, with 9 nucleotides matching TRBD1. In germline, CDR1 is LGHDT, CDR2 YNNKEL (reference sequence). The CDR3 is made up of 11 amino acids. The V segment lost 4 bases and the J segment 13 bases; nucleotides outside the gene matches: 2. CDR3 region: CASSPGQGIYF. Here the CDR3 DNA reads TGTGCCAGCAGCCCAGGACAGGGGATATATTTT.

The rearrangement joins TRBV9 to TRBJ1-6, with 7 bases identical to TRBD1. The CDR3 has 16 residues. Trimming cost V 1 base and J 8 bases; bases outside gene matches: 9. Germline CDR1 SGDLS, CDR2 YYNGEE. CDR3 sequence: CASSVTGQARDSPLHF. The DNA of the CDR3 is TGTGCCAGCAGCGTAACCGGACAGGCGAGAGATTCACCCCTCCACTTT.

This clone was observed a few times. The chain recombines TRBV12-2 with TRBJ2-3; TRBD1, the table's D call, lacks a check against the DNA. TRBV12-2 is given as a pseudogene. The CDR3 sequence is 19 residues long. The CDR3 sequence is CASRLALGGVENLTDTQYF. Written as DNA, the CDR3 is TGTGCAAGTCGCTTAGCTTTAGGGGGCGTCGAGAACCTCACAGATACGCAGTATTTT.

The chain is built from TRBV7-2 and TRBJ1-6; 7 nucleotides match TRBD1. The CDR3 loop spans 16 amino acids. Germline values: CDR1 SGHTA, CDR2 FQGNSA. The V and J ends lost 2 bases and 9 bases, in that order; junction bases with no gene match: 10. The CDR3: CASSLSLWDRGSPLHF. The CDR3 DNA sequence: TGTGCCAGCAGCTTATCATTGTGGGACAGAGGTTCACCCCTCCACTTT.

This clone appeared a single time. The chain couples TRBV30 to TRBJ2-3; 8 nucleotides align to TRBD1. Germline trimming cut 7 bases from V and 2 bases from J; bases unmatched to any gene: 8. Germline assignment: CDR1 GTSNPN and CDR2 SVGIG (reference sequence). The CDR3 is 14 residues long. The CDR3 bases are TGTGCCTCAACGCGGACAGGGATCACAGATACGCAGTATTTT. It codes for CASTRTGITDTQYF.

V usage is TRBV18 and J usage is TRBJ2-1; D is unclear. Germline CDR1 and CDR2: KGHSH and LQKENI. The CDR3 is 15 residues long. V was cut by 3 bases and J by 2 bases, with 11 bases left in between. For the CDR3, the DNA is TGTGCCAGCTCACCTAACTCCGCGCCCTACAATGAGCAGTTCTTC. This encodes CASSPNSAPYNEQFF.

V usage is TRBV4-3 and J usage is TRBJ2-3, with 11 positions matching TRBD2. The CDR3 spans 15 residues. Germline values: CDR1 LGHNA, CDR2 YSLEER. V trimming: 3 bases; J trimming: 7 bases; junction bases outside the gene matches: 6. CDR3 nucleotide sequence: TGCGCCAGCAGCCAGACTAGCGGGGCGGGGCATACGCAGTATTTT. It codes for CASSQTSGAGHTQYF.

The chain has TRBV7-8 and TRBJ1-1; D not certain. The germline V gene has CDR1 SGHVS and CDR2 FQNEAQ. Trimming removed 6 bases at V and 1 base at J, with 9 bases between. The CDR3 spans 13 residues. CDR3 coding DNA: TGTGCCAGCAGTACAGCGGGGAACACTGAAGCTTTCTTT. Its protein is CASSTAGNTEAFF.

CDR3 DNA sequence: TGTGCCAGCAGATCCGCTCAGTTTTTGAACACTGAAGCTTTCTTT. Amino acid sequence: CASRSAQFLNTEAFF. The V and J genes are TRBV5-6 and TRBJ1-1; D gene ambiguous. The CDR3 is made up of 15 amino acids. The germline V gene has CDR1 SGHDT and CDR2 YYEEEE. V dropped 5 bases and J dropped 0 bases, with 14 bases sitting between them.

The chain is built from TRBV5-1 and TRBJ2-2; D is unclear. The CDR3 consists of 16 residues. Per germline, CDR1 SGHRS and CDR2 YFSETQ. The V end lost 2 bases, the J end lost 2 bases, and 13 bases lay between the germline ends. CDR3: CASSLMSVGNTGELFF. The DNA of the CDR3 is TGCGCCAGCAGCTTAATGTCCGTGGGCAACACCGGGGAGCTGTTTTTT.

The V and J genes are TRBV19 and TRBJ1-3, with D perhaps TRBD1 (5 bases). The CDR3 runs 20 residues. Trimming shortened V by 5 bases and J by 0 bases, and 26 bases separated the two germline ends. Germline V CDR1 and CDR2: LNHDA, SQIVND (reference sequence). Here the CDR3 reads CASSPSDRLKGPISGNTIYF. The CDR3 DNA reads TGTGCCAGTAGTCCATCCGACAGATTAAAGGGCCCGATCTCTGGAAACACCATATATTTT. The whole variable domain, remainder taken from reference TRBV19 and TRBJ1-3, is DGGITQSPKYLFRKEGQNVTLSCEQNLNHDAMYWYRQDPGQGLRLIYYSQIVNDFQKGDIAEGYSVSREKKESFPLTVTSAQKNPTAFYLCASSPSDRLKGPISGNTIYFGEGSWLTVV.

The chain carries TRBV3-1 (or the pseudogene TRBV3-2) and TRBJ2-3, with D unclear. CDR1 and CDR2 from the germline V gene are LGHDT and YNNKEL (reference sequence). There are 12 residues in the CDR3. Trimming shortened V by 6 bases and J by 2 bases, and 6 bases separated the two germline ends. This chain's CDR3 is CASSLDTDTQYF. In nucleotides, the CDR3 is TGTGCCAGCAGTCTAGACACAGATACGCAGTATTTT.

The chain is built from TRBV6-6 and TRBJ2-7, with a possible D match to TRBD2 (6 bases). CDR3 length equals 11 residues. Trimming took off 11 bases at V and 4 bases at J, with 12 bases between the two ends. Germline V gene sequence: CDR1 MNHNY, CDR2 SVGAGI (reference sequence). The CDR3 DNA is TGTGCCGGAGGGGAGTCTTACGAGCAGTACTTC. This gives the protein CAGGESYEQYF.

This chain links TRBV5-1 with TRBJ1-4, with a weak D call TRBD1 (5 bases). In germline, CDR1 is SGHRS, CDR2 YFSETQ. CDR3 length: 14 amino acids. V shed 4 bases and J shed 10 bases, with 17 bases lying between them. The CDR3 reads CASSDGQRGRKLFF. The CDR3 DNA sequence: TGCGCCAGCAGCGATGGACAAAGGGGTAGAAAACTGTTTTTT.